A selection of T cell receptor beta chains follows, all from one sample in a study of blood T cell repertoires in COVID-19. Clones were sequenced by immunoSEQ multiplex PCR, and TCRdb holds only the in-frame ones, with some missing. There are some 260,000 clones in the sample; more than 70% occur only once, and 3.1% lies in the top ten. Sequenced sample: peripheral blood. Receptors were obtained from a woman between 18 and 29 years old with acute or convalescent COVID-19. CDR3s include the opening cysteine and the closing phenylalanine or tryptophan. A D gene is named only where the DNA matches it firmly. The listing skips clone size in some rows; elsewhere it reads once, few, many or a size class.

D,J,V,size,CDR3,DNA
TRBD2,TRBJ2-1,TRBV6-2/TRBV6-3,-,CASSSLAGTYNEQFF,TGTGCCAGCAGTTCGTTAGCGGGAACATACAATGAGCAGTTCTTC
-,TRBJ1-2,TRBV7-2,-,CASSLKRDTLTSYGYTF,TGTGCCAGCAGCTTAAAGCGGGACACTCTAACTTCTTATGGCTACACCTTC
-,TRBJ2-1,TRBV13,-,CASNRRDSPYNEQFF,TGTGCCAGCAACCGCCGGGACTCACCCTACAATGAGCAGTTCTTC
TRBD1,TRBJ2-1,TRBV19,-,CASSGQGAWEQFF,TGTGCCAGTAGTGGGCAGGGGGCATGGGAGCAGTTCTTC
-,TRBJ1-5,TRBV6-1,once,CASSEEGFSGWRNQPQHF,TGTGCCAGCAGTGAAGAAGGATTTTCAGGGTGGCGCAATCAGCCCCAGCATTTT
-,TRBJ1-1,TRBV11-2,-,CASSLTGIPNTEAFF,TGTGCCAGCAGCTTGACCGGGATCCCGAACACTGAAGCTTTCTTT
-,TRBJ2-7,TRBV5-1,-,CASRRANEQYF,TGCGCCAGCAGACGAGCAAACGAGCAGTACTTC
-,TRBJ1-1,TRBV27,-,CASVREGVGDTEAFF,TGTGCCAGCGTCAGGGAGGGGGTCGGGGACACTGAAGCTTTCTTT
-,TRBJ2-1,TRBV27,-,CASSLVAESYNEQFF,TGTGCCAGCAGTTTAGTAGCGGAGTCCTACAATGAGCAGTTCTTC
TRBD1,TRBJ1-1,TRBV6-5,few,CASSRQGWGSTEAFF,TGTGCCAGCAGTCGACAGGGCTGGGGTAGCACTGAAGCTTTCTTT
-,TRBJ2-7,TRBV18,-,CASSPTQRSPLEQYF,TGTGCCAGCTCACCAACCCAGCGGAGCCCATTAGAGCAGTACTTC
TRBD1,TRBJ1-2,TRBV7-8,-,CASSLLTGEMDGYTF,TGTGCCAGCAGCTTATTGACAGGGGAGATGGATGGCTACACCTTC
-,TRBJ1-3,TRBV11-2,few,CASSPGHSGNTIYF,TGTGCCAGCAGCCCGGGACACTCTGGAAACACCATATATTTT
TRBD2,TRBJ2-1,TRBV10-1,-,CASSEPIGLAGGGEQFF,TGCGCCAGCAGTGAGCCGATTGGACTAGCGGGAGGAGGTGAGCAGTTCTTC
TRBD1,TRBJ1-2,TRBV10-2,-,CASSALGDRLNGYTF,TGCGCCAGCAGTGCGCTTGGGGACAGGCTCAATGGCTACACCTTC
TRBD2,TRBJ2-7,TRBV19,once,CASSWASGIYEQYF,TGTGCCAGTAGCTGGGCTAGCGGGATCTACGAGCAGTACTTC
-,TRBJ1-6,TRBV18,-,CASSPGQRNNSPLHF,TGTGCCAGCTCACCCGGACAGAGAAATAATTCACCCCTCCACTTT
TRBD2,TRBJ2-2,TRBV2,-,CASSEPETSDNTGELFF,TGTGCCAGCAGTGAACCCGAGACTAGCGACAACACCGGGGAGCTGTTTTTT
-,TRBJ2-2,TRBV5-5,-,CASSQVRGGLFF,TGTGCCAGCAGCCAAGTCCGGGGTGGGCTGTTTTTT
TRBD1,TRBJ2-1,TRBV19,-,CASSRGRQGANEQFF,TGTGCCAGTAGTAGGGGGAGACAGGGGGCCAATGAGCAGTTCTTC
-,TRBJ1-2,TRBV7-8,-,CASSLVLGLYGYTF,TGTGCCAGCAGCTTAGTTCTAGGCCTCTATGGCTACACCTTC
-,TRBJ1-4,TRBV2,few,CASTDRSTNEKLFF,TGTGCCAGCACCGACAGGTCAACTAATGAAAAACTGTTTTTT
TRBD1,TRBJ2-1,TRBV19,once,CASSHRDRVNNEQFF,TGTGCCAGTAGTCACCGGGACAGGGTGAACAATGAGCAGTTCTTC
-,TRBJ2-7,TRBV7-2,-,CASSLASGRTGLEQYF,TGTGCCAGCAGCTTAGCGTCAGGCAGGACTGGTCTTGAGCAGTACTTC
-,TRBJ1-2,TRBV27,few,CASSLTGDYYGYTF,TGTGCCAGCAGTTTAACTGGGGACTACTATGGCTACACCTTC
-,TRBJ1-3,TRBV18,few,CASSPNKMTGSSGNTIYF,TGTGCCAGCTCACCAAATAAAATGACAGGCAGCTCTGGAAACACCATATATTTT
TRBD1,TRBJ1-3,TRBV27,-,CASSLGGTGANTIYF,TGTGCCAGCAGTTTAGGGGGGACAGGGGCCAACACCATATATTTT
TRBD1,TRBJ2-3,TRBV3-1/TRBV3-2,-,CASSLLQGALSDTQYF,TGTGCCAGCAGCCTACTCCAGGGGGCGCTCTCAGATACGCAGTATTTT
-,TRBJ1-5,TRBV19,-,CASSLSGGNNQPQHF,TGTGCCAGTAGTCTTTCCGGGGGGAACAATCAGCCCCAGCATTTT
-,TRBJ1-2,TRBV30,-,CAWSVQAYGYTF,TGTGCCTGGAGTGTACAGGCCTATGGCTACACCTTC
-,TRBJ1-5,TRBV27,-,CASSLTRGAQPQHF,TGTGCCAGCAGTTTAACCAGGGGAGCTCAGCCCCAGCATTTT
TRBD1,TRBJ2-5,TRBV14,-,CASSHPGQGVRETQYF,TGTGCCAGCAGCCACCCTGGACAGGGAGTTCGGGAGACCCAGTACTTC
TRBD1,TRBJ1-3,TRBV7-2,-,CASSFDRGSGNTIYF,TGTGCCAGCAGCTTCGACAGGGGATCTGGAAACACCATATATTTT
TRBD1,TRBJ2-4,TRBV11-3,-,CASSPDRVYIQYF,TGTGCCAGCAGCCCTGACAGGGTATACATTCAGTACTTC
-,TRBJ1-3,TRBV21-1,-,CASRGGPGNTIYF,TGTGCCAGCCGGGGGGGGCCCGGAAACACCATATATTTT
-,TRBJ2-7,TRBV28,-,CARAYEQYF,TGTGCCAGAGCTTACGAGCAGTACTTC
TRBD1,TRBJ1-5,TRBV18,medium-sized,CASSPSPGQGFDQPQHF,TGTGCCAGCTCACCGAGTCCGGGACAGGGTTTCGATCAGCCCCAGCATTTT
TRBD1,TRBJ1-4,TRBV6-6,-,CASNTQGAANEKLFF,TGTGCCAGCAATACCCAGGGGGCAGCTAATGAAAAACTGTTTTTT
TRBD2,TRBJ2-7,TRBV27,once,CASSLSSGGRSEQYF,TGTGCCAGCAGTTTATCGAGCGGGGGGCGATCCGAGCAGTACTTC
-,TRBJ2-1,TRBV5-1,few,CASSRESNEQFF,TGCGCCAGCAGCCGCGAAAGTAATGAGCAGTTCTTC
TRBD2,TRBJ2-1,TRBV30,-,CAWSGVLAGYNEQFF,TGTGCCTGGAGTGGGGTACTAGCGGGCTACAATGAGCAGTTCTTC
-,TRBJ1-5,TRBV2,few,CASTAQGNQPQHF,TGTGCCAGCACGGCCCAGGGAAATCAGCCCCAGCATTTT
TRBD1,TRBJ1-2,TRBV5-8,-,CASSSTGPVAYTF,TGTGCCAGCAGCTCGACAGGGCCCGTCGCGTACACCTTC
-,TRBJ2-7,TRBV6-5,few,CASSPGSLAAYEQYF,TGTGCCAGCTCCCCGGGTAGCCTTGCAGCCTACGAGCAGTACTTC
-,TRBJ1-2,TRBV2,-,CASSIGQGGGYTF,TGTGCCAGCAGTATTGGCCAGGGAGGTGGCTACACCTTC
TRBD2,TRBJ2-3,TRBV6-2/TRBV6-3,-,CASSYSPLTSGRADTQYF,TGTGCCAGCAGTTACTCCCCCCTTACTAGCGGGAGGGCAGATACGCAGTATTTT
-,TRBJ2-3,TRBV6-6,-,CASRILGDTQYF,TGTGCCAGCAGAATACTCGGGGATACGCAGTATTTT
-,TRBJ1-1,TRBV2,-,CASSEAGQNTEAFF,TGTGCCAGCAGTGAGGCAGGGCAGAACACTGAAGCTTTCTTT
TRBD2,TRBJ2-7,TRBV18,-,CASSPSGGETFYEQYF,TGTGCCAGCTCACCATCGGGGGGGGAAACTTTCTACGAGCAGTACTTC
-,TRBJ2-5,TRBV6-2/TRBV6-3,-,CASSYSDIQETQYF,TGTGCCAGCAGTTACTCCGACATCCAAGAGACCCAGTACTTC
TRBD1,TRBJ1-5,TRBV28,few,CASAEGAAGTLAQHF,TGTGCCAGCGCCGAGGGGGCCGCTGGGACATTAGCCCAGCATTTT
-,TRBJ1-1,TRBV2,-,CASRVYGTEAFF,TGTGCCAGCAGGGTGTACGGCACTGAAGCTTTCTTT
-,TRBJ1-3,TRBV18,few,CASSPPSGASGNTIYF,TGTGCCAGCTCACCACCCTCAGGGGCCTCTGGAAACACCATATATTTT
-,TRBJ1-1,TRBV15,-,CATSRGGSNTEAFF,TGTGCCACCAGCAGAGGCGGTTCGAACACTGAAGCTTTCTTT
TRBD1,TRBJ1-2,TRBV12-3/TRBV12-4,-,CASSRQGPSGYTF,TGTGCCAGCAGCCGACAGGGGCCCAGTGGCTACACCTTC